This T cell receptor (beta chain) originates from a study of OX40 agonist ivuxolimab in advanced cancers. About the research overall: People who had prior anti-PD-1, anti-PD-L1 or anti-CTLA-4 therapy could take part, and around 43% had some. The study's findings and limits: The CD4+ and CD8+ T cells in the blood had expanded clonally by week 6 at 0.1 to 3.0 mg/kg. More expanded clones were found, on average, in CD8+ than in CD4+ T cells.

Trimming shortened V by 5 bases and J by 8 bases, and 18 bases separated the two germline ends. Germline CDR1 reads GTSNPN; CDR2 reads SVGIG (reference sequence). CDR3 length: 14 amino acids. The protocol was immunoSEQ multiplex PCR, while the TCRdb copy is restricted to in-frame clones and leaves out a portion. Found here are fewer than 35,000 clones, about 92% of them singletons; the top ten hold approximately 0.9%. Comments on this clone: Its antigen is currently unknown.

Systemic immunosuppression or autoimmune disease history was grounds to exclude patients. The sequence derives from an adult with an advanced solid tumor such as melanoma, head and neck, liver or kidney cancer. The chain has TRBV30 and TRBJ1-4; TRBD1 might be the D (6 bases). Sequencing was performed on CD4+ or CD8+ T cells sorted from blood, taken in a trial of the OX40 agonist ivuxolimab. CDR3 DNA: TGTGCCTGGGGGGTTACAGGGAGAGGGGAAAAACTGTTTTTT. This encodes CAWGVTGRGEKLFF.